These 22 T cell receptor beta chains came from one sample sequenced in a study of metastatic and nonmetastatic thyroid tumors. Thyroid surgery was performed in patients who had received no treatment beforehand. TCRdb redid the clone calls on the PCR reads using MiXCR. This table has 22,000 or so clones, approximately 15% appearing once. The specimen sequenced was tumor tissue. The origin of the receptors is a female donor with papillary thyroid cancer or a benign thyroid nodule (not recorded which). Some clones in this sample may be carry-over from other donors' samples.

This clone was counted many times. The gene calls are TRBV19 and TRBJ1-2; the D gene is possibly TRBD1 (6 bases). With 5 bases removed from V and 4 bases from J, the gap between germline ends came to 11 bases. This CDR3 contains 13 residues. Germline CDR1 LNHDA, CDR2 SQIVND (reference sequence). As DNA, the CDR3 is TGTGCCAGTAGTGTGGACAGATCCTATGGCTACACCTTC. This encodes CASSVDRSYGYTF.

Of note for this clone: Without the conserved terminal phenylalanine or tryptophan, this CDR3 likely stems from a read error. This chain uses TRBV6-1 with TRBJ2-7; D is ambiguous. Germline V gene sequence: CDR1 MNHNS, CDR2 SASEGT. The CDR3 covers 15 residues. Trimming left V 3 bases short and J 5 bases short, with 17 bases between. The CDR3 here is CASSDLVGPEDEQYS. The CDR3 coding sequence is TGTGCCAGCAGTGACCTGGTGGGCCCAGAAGACGAGCAGTACTCC.

This clone was seen ten or more times. The chain uses TRBV18 and TRBJ1-1, with 9 positions matching TRBD1. This CDR3 spans 16 amino acids. V shed 3 bases, J shed 5 bases, and the junction held 10 bases outside the gene matches. Per germline, CDR1 KGHSH and CDR2 LQKENI. The DNA for the CDR3 is TGTGCCAGCTCACCCTTACAGGGGGCGGTGGGAACTGAAGCTTTCTTT. This translates into CASSPLQGAVGTEAFF.

This clone was seen many times. V is TRBV20-1 and J is TRBJ2-1, with 15 nucleotides matching TRBD2. Trimming at V came to 5 bases and at J to 2 bases, leaving 1 base not matched to a gene. Germline V gives CDR1 DFQATT, CDR2 SNEGSKA (reference sequence). The CDR3 covers 15 residues. CDR3 DNA sequence: TGCAGTGCTCGGACTAGCGGGAGGGCCTACAATGAGCAGTTCTTC. Amino acid sequence: CSARTSGRAYNEQFF.

This clone was recorded at least ten times. The CDR3 spells CATKTRESFTGELFF. The CDR3 DNA is TGTGCCACCAAAACCAGGGAATCATTCACCGGGGAGCTGTTTTTT. V is TRBV6-1 and J is TRBJ2-2, with D possibly TRBD1 on 5 matching bases. V was shortened by 10 bases and J by 4 bases, with 19 bases between the two germline ends. Germline-derived CDR1 and CDR2 are MNHNS and SASEGT. CDR3 length: 15 residues.

This clone has a count of ten or more. V and J are TRBV7-2 and TRBJ2-5; 9 nucleotides align to TRBD2. J lost 4 bases, V lost 1 base, and 4 bases had no gene match. The CDR3 totals 15 residues. Germline lookup yields CDR1 SGHTA and CDR2 FQGNSA. This CDR3 reads CASSLVGAGGETQYF. CDR3 coding DNA: TGTGCCAGCAGCTTAGTAGGAGCGGGAGGAGAGACCCAGTACTTC.

This clone appeared many times. This chain joins TRBV5-6 and TRBJ1-6; D unresolved. CDR1 is SGHDT, CDR2 YYEEEE, per germline. This CDR3 is 15 amino acids long. The V end was cut by 0 bases, the J end by 7 bases, with 11 bases between. The CDR3 nucleotides read TGTGCCAGCAGCTTGGGCGGTCCTCGGAATTCACCCCTCCACTTT. Its protein is CASSLGGPRNSPLHF.

There are many counts of this clone. This chain uses TRBV6-4 with TRBJ2-3, with a possible D match to TRBD1 (5 bases). Germline CDR1 MRHNA, CDR2 SNTAGT. Trimming cost V 4 bases and J 2 bases, with 10 bases left between them. The CDR3 consists of 14 residues. The CDR3 loop reads CASSGGRDTDTQYF. The CDR3 DNA reads TGTGCCAGCAGTGGAGGCAGGGACACAGATACGCAGTATTTT.

By sample share, this clone is medium-sized. V gene TRBV6-1 combines with J gene TRBJ1-1; unclear D gene. The CDR3 is 13 amino acids. Germline V gives CDR1 MNHNS, CDR2 SASEGT. With 3 bases removed from V and 4 bases from J, the gap between germline ends came to 9 bases. The CDR3 protein is CASSDGESTEAFF. The CDR3 DNA is TGTGCCAGCAGTGATGGGGAGAGCACTGAAGCTTTCTTT.

The chain is built from TRBV5-1 and TRBJ2-2; D remains ambiguous. The CDR3 covers 15 residues. Germline-derived CDR1 and CDR2 are SGHRS and YFSETQ. The germline V and J ends were trimmed by 0 bases and 6 bases, with 12 bases remaining between them. In DNA form, the CDR3 reads TGCGCCAGCAGCTTGGATTCGGGCTACGCCGGGGAGCTGTTTTTT. This translates into CASSLDSGYAGELFF.

This clone ranks as medium-sized (0.01 to 0.1%). The rearrangement links TRBV6-1 to TRBJ2-7; D is unclear. Trimming left V 6 bases short and J 3 bases short, with 9 bases between. CDR3 length equals 12 residues. Germline V gene lookup returns CDR1 MNHNS and CDR2 SASEGT. CDR3 loop: CASREADYEQYF. The CDR3 DNA follows: TGTGCCAGCAGAGAGGCTGACTACGAGCAGTACTTC.

By share, this clone ranks as medium-sized. The chain has TRBV27 and TRBJ2-7, with TRBD2 matching over 9 bases. V gave up 11 bases and J gave up 5 bases; unmatched junction bases: 13. CDR3 length equals 14 residues. Germline lookup yields CDR1 MNHEY and CDR2 SMNVEV (reference sequence). The CDR3 here is CAVRTSVGTNEQYF. CDR3 nucleotides: TGTGCCGTCCGGACTAGCGTAGGTACCAACGAGCAGTACTTC.

The rearrangement joins TRBV7-2 to TRBJ1-2, with unresolved D. The V gene's germline CDR1 is SGHTA and CDR2 FQGNSA. V lost 1 base, J lost 5 bases, and 11 bases lay in between. The CDR3 spans 14 residues. CDR3 loop: CASSLDWTSYGYTF. The CDR3 coding sequence is TGTGCCAGCAGCTTAGATTGGACGTCTTATGGCTACACCTTC.

This clone was seen many times. V gene TRBV20-1 combines with J gene TRBJ2-5; D assignment may be TRBD1 or TRBD2 (6 bases each). The CDR3 loop spans 15 amino acids. CDR1 DFQATT and CDR2 SNEGSKA come from the germline V gene (reference sequence). Trimming took 6 bases from V and 0 from J, leaving 17 bases between them. CDR3 nucleotides: TGCAGTGCACCGAATCCGAGGGGGGACCAAGAGACCCAGTACTTC. It codes for CSAPNPRGDQETQYF.

This clone was seen a few times. The chain combines TRBV6-1 with TRBJ2-7, with 7 positions matching TRBD2. The CDR3 sequence is 14 residues long. Unmatched junction bases numbered 6, after V lost 2 bases and J lost 5 bases. Germline CDR1 and CDR2: MNHNS and SASEGT. CDR3 amino acids: CASSERSGVNEQYF. CDR3 DNA sequence: TGTGCCAGCAGTGAACGAAGCGGGGTTAACGAGCAGTACTTC.

This clone was seen ten or more times. J is TRBJ2-5 and V is TRBV5-5; 7 bases are a match to TRBD2. The CDR3 runs 16 residues. CDR1 and CDR2 from the germline V gene are SGHKS and YYEKEE (reference sequence). J gave up 4 bases and V 6 bases, and 15 bases lay outside the gene matches. CDR3 sequence (DNA): TGTGCCAGCAAGCGGGGTGCCGGGTCCTGGGGAGAGACCCAGTACTTC. Translating gives CASKRGAGSWGETQYF.

This clone showed up many times. V gene TRBV28 combines with J gene TRBJ2-7, with TRBD1 identical over 8 bases. Germline V gene lookup returns CDR1 MDHEN and CDR2 SYDVKM. The CDR3 loop spans 14 amino acids. The V segment lost 6 bases and the J segment 5 bases; nucleotides outside the gene matches: 9. CDR3 loop: CASSPGTGAHEQYF. CDR3 nucleotides: TGTGCCAGCAGCCCCGGGACAGGAGCCCACGAGCAGTACTTC.

This clone was observed many times. This chain links TRBV14 with TRBJ1-6; D gene ambiguous. Trimming left V 1 base short and J 10 bases short, with 11 bases between. The CDR3 is 14 amino acids. Looked up from germline, CDR1 is SGHDN and CDR2 is FVKESK. CDR3: CASSQVLGSSPLHF. DNA for the CDR3: TGTGCCAGCAGCCAAGTACTAGGGAGCTCACCCCTCCACTTT.

This clone was seen repeatedly, ten times or more. The rearrangement uses TRBV14 and TRBJ2-7; D gene unclear. The germline V and J ends were trimmed by 1 base and 4 bases, with 14 bases remaining between them. This CDR3 contains 15 residues. Looked up from germline, CDR1 is SGHDN and CDR2 is FVKESK. For the CDR3, the DNA is TGTGCCAGCAGCCAAGTTGAGTCCAACCGTTACGAGCAGTACTTC. Protein: CASSQVESNRYEQYF.

This clone was detected only a few times. This sequence joins TRBV6-2 or TRBV6-3 and TRBJ2-1; TRBD1 aligns across 12 bases. The V gene's germline CDR1 is MNHEY and CDR2 SVGEGT. This CDR3 is 15 amino acids long. V lost 5 bases to trimming and J lost 7 bases; unmatched junction nucleotides: 6. CDR3 DNA: TGTGCCAGCAGTAACTTGGGACAGGGGGCGAATGAGCAGTTCTTC. Amino acid sequence: CASSNLGQGANEQFF.

This clone was counted many times. V gene TRBV12-3 or TRBV12-4 combines with J gene TRBJ2-1; D gene ambiguous. This CDR3 has 12 amino acids. The V end lost 8 bases, the J end lost 6 bases, and 11 bases lay between the germline ends. CDR3 in amino acids: CASGSRRNEQFF. As DNA, the CDR3 is TGTGCCAGCGGATCGAGACGCAATGAGCAGTTCTTC.

This clone was seen many times. This sequence joins TRBV30 and TRBJ1-1, with 10 bases matching TRBD1. This CDR3 comprises 16 residues. Germline lookup yields CDR1 GTSNPN and CDR2 SVGIG (reference sequence). V shed 2 bases, J shed 4 bases, and the junction held 10 bases outside the gene matches. This CDR3 is CAWSWRQGAGGTEAFF. The DNA for the CDR3 is TGTGCCTGGAGTTGGCGACAGGGGGCAGGGGGCACTGAAGCTTTCTTT.